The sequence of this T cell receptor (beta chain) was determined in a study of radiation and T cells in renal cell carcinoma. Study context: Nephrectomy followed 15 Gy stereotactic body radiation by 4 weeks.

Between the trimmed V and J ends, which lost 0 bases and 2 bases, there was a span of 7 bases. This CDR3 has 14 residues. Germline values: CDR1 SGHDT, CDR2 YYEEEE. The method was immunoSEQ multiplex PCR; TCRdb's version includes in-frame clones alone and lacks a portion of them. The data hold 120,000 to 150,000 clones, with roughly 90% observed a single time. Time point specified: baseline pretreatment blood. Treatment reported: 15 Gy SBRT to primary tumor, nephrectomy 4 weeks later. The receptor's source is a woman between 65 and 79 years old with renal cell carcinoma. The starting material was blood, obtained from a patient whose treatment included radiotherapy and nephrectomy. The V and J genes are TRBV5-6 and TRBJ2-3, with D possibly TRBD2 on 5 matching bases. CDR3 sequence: CASSLDGDTDTQYF. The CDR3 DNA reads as TGTGCCAGCAGCTTGGACGGGGACACAGATACGCAGTATTTT.